Listed below are T cell receptor beta chains from one sample, sequenced in a study of cytomegalovirus exposure and HLA in healthy donors. Measured with immunoSEQ multiplex PCR; TCRdb has only the in-frame clones, and not every one. With 50,000 or so clones in the sample, the ten largest clones hold 2.1%. Sequencing input: PBMCs. Every receptor here comes from a woman younger than 30 in good health and CMV-seronegative. CDR3s include the opening cysteine and the closing phenylalanine or tryptophan. D genes are given only for firm matches.

v_gene,d_gene,j_gene,CDR3nt,CDR3aa
TRBV29-1,TRBD2,TRBJ2-1,TGCAGCGCGGAACTAGCGGGAGGAAGTGAGCAGTTCTTC,CSAELAGGSEQFF
TRBV6-6,-,TRBJ1-1,TGTGCCAGCAGTTTGCTCTCGGGGATGAACACTGAAGCTTTCTTT,CASSLLSGMNTEAFF
TRBV5-1,-,TRBJ2-1,TGCGCCAGCAGCTTGCAGGGGGGCGCCTACAATGAGCAGTTCTTC,CASSLQGGAYNEQFF
TRBV2,TRBD1,TRBJ2-7,TGTGCCAGCAGGTGGGACAGGGGGTTAACCTACGAGCAGTACTTC,CASRWDRGLTYEQYF
TRBV28,-,TRBJ1-2,TGTGCCAGCAGTTTACCGGACTATGGCTACACCTTC,CASSLPDYGYTF
TRBV5-4,TRBD1,TRBJ1-1,TGTGCCAGCAGCTTTGGACAGGCTGAAGCTTTCTTT,CASSFGQAEAFF
TRBV6-6,TRBD1,TRBJ1-6,TGTGCCAGCATTGACAGGGTCGAATCACCCCTCCACTTT,CASIDRVESPLHF
TRBV5-6,-,TRBJ2-3,TGTGCCAGCAGCCTCTCGGGCACAGATACGCAGTATTTT,CASSLSGTDTQYF
TRBV29-1,-,TRBJ1-1,TGCAGCGTTGGTCTCGGGGTCTTT,CSVGLGVF
TRBV4-2,TRBD1,TRBJ2-7,TGTGCCAGCAGCGGCCGGGACAGAACCTACGAGCAGTACTTC,CASSGRDRTYEQYF
TRBV5-4,-,TRBJ2-1,TGTGCCAGCAGGAACGTGGGAGATGAGCAGTTCTTC,CASRNVGDEQFF